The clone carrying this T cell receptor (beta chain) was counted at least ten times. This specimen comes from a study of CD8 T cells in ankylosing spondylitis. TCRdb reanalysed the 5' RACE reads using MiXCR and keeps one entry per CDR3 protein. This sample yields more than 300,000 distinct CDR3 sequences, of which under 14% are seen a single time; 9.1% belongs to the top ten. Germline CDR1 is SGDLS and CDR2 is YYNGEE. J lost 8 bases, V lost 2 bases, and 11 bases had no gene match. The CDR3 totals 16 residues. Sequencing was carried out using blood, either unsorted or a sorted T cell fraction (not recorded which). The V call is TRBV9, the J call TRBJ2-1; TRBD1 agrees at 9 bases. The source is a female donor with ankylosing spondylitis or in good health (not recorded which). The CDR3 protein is CASSVTGTGRLDEQFF. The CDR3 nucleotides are TGTGCCAGCAGCGTTACCGGGACAGGGAGATTGGATGAGCAGTTCTTC.